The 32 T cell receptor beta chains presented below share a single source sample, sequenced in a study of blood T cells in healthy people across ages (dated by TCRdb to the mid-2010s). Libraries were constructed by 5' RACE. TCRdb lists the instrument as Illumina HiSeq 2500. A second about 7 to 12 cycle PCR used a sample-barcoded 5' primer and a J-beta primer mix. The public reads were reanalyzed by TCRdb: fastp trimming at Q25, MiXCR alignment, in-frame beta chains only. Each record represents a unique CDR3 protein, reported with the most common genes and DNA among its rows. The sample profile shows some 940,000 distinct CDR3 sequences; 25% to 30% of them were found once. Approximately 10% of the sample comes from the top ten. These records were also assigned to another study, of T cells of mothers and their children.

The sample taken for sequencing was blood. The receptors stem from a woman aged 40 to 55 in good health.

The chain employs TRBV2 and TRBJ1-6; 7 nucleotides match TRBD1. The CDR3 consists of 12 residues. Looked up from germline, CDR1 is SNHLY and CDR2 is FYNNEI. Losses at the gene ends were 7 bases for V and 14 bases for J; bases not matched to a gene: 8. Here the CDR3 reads CASTQGGISLHF. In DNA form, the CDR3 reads TGTGCCAGCACTCAGGGGGGAATATCCCTCCACTTT.

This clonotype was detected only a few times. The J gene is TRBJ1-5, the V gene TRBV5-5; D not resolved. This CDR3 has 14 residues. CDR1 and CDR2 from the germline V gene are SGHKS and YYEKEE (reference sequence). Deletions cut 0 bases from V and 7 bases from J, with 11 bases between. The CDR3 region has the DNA TGTGCCAGCAGCTTGGTCTGGGGTAACCAGCCCCAGCATTTT. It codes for CASSLVWGNQPQHF.

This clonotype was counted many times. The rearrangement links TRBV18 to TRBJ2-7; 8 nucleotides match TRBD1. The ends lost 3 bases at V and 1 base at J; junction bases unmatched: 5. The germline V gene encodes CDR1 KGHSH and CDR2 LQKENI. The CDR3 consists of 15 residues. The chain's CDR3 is CASSPGQGPSYEQYF. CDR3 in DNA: TGTGCCAGCTCACCTGGACAGGGACCATCCTACGAGCAGTACTTC.

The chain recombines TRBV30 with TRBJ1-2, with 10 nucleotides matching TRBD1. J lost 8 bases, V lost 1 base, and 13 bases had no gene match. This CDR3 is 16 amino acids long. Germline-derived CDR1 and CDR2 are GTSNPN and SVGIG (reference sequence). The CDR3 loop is CAWSAITGTGVGGYTF. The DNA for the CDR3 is TGTGCCTGGAGTGCAATTACAGGGACAGGGGTTGGAGGCTACACCTTC.

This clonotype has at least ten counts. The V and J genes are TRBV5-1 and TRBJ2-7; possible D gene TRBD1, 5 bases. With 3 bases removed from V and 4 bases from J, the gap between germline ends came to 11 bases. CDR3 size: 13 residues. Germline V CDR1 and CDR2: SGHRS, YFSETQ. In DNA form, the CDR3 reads TGCGCCAGCAGCTCGGCCGACAGTTACGAGCAGTACTTC. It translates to CASSSADSYEQYF.

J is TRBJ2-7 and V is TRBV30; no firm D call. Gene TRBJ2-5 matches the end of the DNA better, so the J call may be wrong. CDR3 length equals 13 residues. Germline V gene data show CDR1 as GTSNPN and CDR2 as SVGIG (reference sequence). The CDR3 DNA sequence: TGTGCCTGGAGTTCCACATCTGGGGAGACCCAGTACTTC. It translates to CAWSSTSGETQYF.

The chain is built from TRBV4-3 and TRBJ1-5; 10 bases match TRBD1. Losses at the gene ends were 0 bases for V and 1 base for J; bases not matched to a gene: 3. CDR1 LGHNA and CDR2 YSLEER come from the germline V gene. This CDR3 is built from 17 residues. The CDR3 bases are TGCGCCAGCAGCCAAGACGGGACAGGGGCCAGCAATCAGCCCCAGCATTTT. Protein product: CASSQDGTGASNQPQHF.

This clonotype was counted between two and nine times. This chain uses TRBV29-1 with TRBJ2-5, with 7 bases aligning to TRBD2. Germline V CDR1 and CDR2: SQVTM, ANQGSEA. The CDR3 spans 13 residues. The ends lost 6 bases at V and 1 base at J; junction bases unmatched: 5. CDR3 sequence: CSVRSGAQETQYF. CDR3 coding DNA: TGCAGCGTCCGGAGCGGGGCCCAAGAGACCCAGTACTTC.

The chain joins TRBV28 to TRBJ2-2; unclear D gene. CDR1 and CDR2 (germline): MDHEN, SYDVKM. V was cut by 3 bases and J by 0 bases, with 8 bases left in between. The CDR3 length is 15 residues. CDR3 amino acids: CASSFTRANTGELFF. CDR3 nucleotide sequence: TGTGCCAGCAGTTTTACACGAGCGAACACCGGGGAGCTGTTTTTT.

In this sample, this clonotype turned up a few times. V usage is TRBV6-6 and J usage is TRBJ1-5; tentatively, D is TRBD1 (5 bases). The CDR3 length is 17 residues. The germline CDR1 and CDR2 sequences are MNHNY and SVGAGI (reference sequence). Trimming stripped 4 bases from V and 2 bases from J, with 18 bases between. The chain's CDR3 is CASSSTGTPSGNQPQHF. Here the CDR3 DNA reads TGTGCCAGCAGTTCCACCGGGACCCCAAGCGGCAATCAGCCCCAGCATTTT.

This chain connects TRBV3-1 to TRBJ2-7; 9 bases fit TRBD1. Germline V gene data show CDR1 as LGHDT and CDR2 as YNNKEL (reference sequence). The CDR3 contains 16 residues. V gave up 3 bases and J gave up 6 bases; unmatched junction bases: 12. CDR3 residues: CASSHTPGTGRREQYF. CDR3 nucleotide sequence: TGTGCCAGCAGCCACACCCCCGGGACAGGGCGACGCGAGCAGTACTTC.

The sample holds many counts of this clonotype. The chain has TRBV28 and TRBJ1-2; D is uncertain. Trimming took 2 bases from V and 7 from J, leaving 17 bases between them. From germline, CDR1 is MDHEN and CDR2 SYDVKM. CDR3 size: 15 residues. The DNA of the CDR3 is TGTGCCAGCAGTTTACGGGCGGCAGCCCGGGTTGGCTACACCTTC. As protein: CASSLRAAARVGYTF.

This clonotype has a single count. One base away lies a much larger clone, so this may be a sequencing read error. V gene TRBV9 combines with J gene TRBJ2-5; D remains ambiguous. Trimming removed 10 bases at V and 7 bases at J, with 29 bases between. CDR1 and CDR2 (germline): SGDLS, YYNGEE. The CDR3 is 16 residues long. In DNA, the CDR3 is TGTGCCCGTACCGCAAACGTGTGGTGGCGGAAAGGGACCCAGTACTTC. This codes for CARTANVWWRKGTQYF.

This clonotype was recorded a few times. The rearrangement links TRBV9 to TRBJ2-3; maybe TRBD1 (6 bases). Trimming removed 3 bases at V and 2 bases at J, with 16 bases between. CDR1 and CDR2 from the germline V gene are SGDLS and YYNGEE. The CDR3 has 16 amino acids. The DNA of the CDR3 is TGTGCCAGCAGCGAGGGACACTATATTTCCACAGATACGCAGTATTTT. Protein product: CASSEGHYISTDTQYF.

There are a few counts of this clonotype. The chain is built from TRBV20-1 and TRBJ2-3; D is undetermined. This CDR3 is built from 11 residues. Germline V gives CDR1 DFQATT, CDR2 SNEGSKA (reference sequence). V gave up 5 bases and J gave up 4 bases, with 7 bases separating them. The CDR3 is CSADYSDTQYF. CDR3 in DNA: TGCAGTGCTGATTATTCAGATACGCAGTATTTT.

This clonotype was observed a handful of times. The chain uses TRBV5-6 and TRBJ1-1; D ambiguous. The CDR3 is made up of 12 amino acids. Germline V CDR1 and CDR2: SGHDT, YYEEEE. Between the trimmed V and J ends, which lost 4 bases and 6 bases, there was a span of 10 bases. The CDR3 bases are TGTGCCAGCAGCCTCCCCGAAGCTGAAGCTTTCTTT. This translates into CASSLPEAEAFF.

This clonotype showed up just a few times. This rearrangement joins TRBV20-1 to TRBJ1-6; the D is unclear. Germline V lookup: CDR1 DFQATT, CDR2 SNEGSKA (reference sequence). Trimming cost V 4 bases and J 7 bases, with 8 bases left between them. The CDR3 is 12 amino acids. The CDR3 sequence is CSATATNSPLHF. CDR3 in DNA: TGCAGTGCTACAGCAACGAATTCACCCCTCCACTTT.

The CDR3 loop reads CASSALRDSFYNEQFF. CDR3 sequence (DNA): TGCGCCAGCAGCGCCCTACGGGACAGTTTCTACAATGAGCAGTTCTTC. This chain joins TRBV10-2 and TRBJ2-1; 7 bases line up with TRBD1. Germline values: CDR1 WSHSY, CDR2 SAAADI. This CDR3 region has 16 residues. V lost 6 bases and J lost 3; bases outside the gene matches: 11.

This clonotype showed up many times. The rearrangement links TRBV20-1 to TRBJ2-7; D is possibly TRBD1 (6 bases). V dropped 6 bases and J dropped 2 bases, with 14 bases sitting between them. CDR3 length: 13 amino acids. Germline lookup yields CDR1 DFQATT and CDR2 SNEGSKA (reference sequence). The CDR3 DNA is TGCAGTGCCAGAAGGGACATGGCCTACGAGCAGTACTTC. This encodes CSARRDMAYEQYF.

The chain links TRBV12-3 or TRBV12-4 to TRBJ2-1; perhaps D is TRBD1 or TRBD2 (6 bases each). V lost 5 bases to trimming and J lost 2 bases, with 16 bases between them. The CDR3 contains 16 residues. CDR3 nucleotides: TGTGCCAGCAGTCAGCCGGGGGCAGGGGCCTACAATGAGCAGTTCTTC. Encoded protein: CASSQPGAGAYNEQFF.

CDR3 nucleotides: TGTGCCAGTAGTCCCGCGGCGCAGGGTGTGGAGACCCAGTACTTC. Amino acid sequence: CASSPAAQGVETQYF. The chain couples TRBV19 to TRBJ2-5; D may be TRBD1 (5 bases). This CDR3 has 15 amino acids. Trimming left V 5 bases short and J 5 bases short, with 18 bases between. CDR1 is LNHDA and CDR2 is SQIVND in the germline V gene (reference sequence).

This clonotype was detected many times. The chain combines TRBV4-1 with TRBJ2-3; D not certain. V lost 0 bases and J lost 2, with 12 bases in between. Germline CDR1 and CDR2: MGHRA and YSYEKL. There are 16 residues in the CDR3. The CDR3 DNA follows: TGCGCCAGCAGCCAAGACTCACCCCCCTTCACAGATACGCAGTATTTT. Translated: CASSQDSPPFTDTQYF.

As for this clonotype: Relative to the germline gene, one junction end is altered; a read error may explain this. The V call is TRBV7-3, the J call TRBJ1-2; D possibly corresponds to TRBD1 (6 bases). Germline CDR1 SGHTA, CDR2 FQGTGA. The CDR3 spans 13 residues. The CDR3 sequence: CANSSDSTHGYTF. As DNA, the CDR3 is TGTGCCAACAGCTCGGACAGTACGCATGGCTACACCTTC.

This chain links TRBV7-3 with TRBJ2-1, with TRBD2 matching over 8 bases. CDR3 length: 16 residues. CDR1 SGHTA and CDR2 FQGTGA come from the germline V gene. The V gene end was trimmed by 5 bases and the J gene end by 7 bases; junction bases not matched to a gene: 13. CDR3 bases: TGTGCCAGCAGCCCTAAACCGGGGACTAGTTTGAATGAGCAGTTCTTC. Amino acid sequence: CASSPKPGTSLNEQFF.

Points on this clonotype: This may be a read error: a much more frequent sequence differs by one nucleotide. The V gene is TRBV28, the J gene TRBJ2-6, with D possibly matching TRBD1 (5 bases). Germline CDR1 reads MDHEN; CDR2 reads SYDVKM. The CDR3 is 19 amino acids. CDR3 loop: CASSPGLAIVPSGANFLTF. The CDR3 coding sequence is TGTGCCAGCAGCCCCGGGTTGGCCATCGTTCCCTCTGGGGCCAACTTCCTGACTTTC.

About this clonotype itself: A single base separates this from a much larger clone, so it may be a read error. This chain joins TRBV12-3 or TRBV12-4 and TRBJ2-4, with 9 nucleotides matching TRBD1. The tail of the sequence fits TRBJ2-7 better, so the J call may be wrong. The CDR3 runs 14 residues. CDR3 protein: CASSSDRGWGEQYF. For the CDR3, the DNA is TGTGCCAGCAGTTCGGACAGGGGATGGGGCGAGCAGTACTTC.

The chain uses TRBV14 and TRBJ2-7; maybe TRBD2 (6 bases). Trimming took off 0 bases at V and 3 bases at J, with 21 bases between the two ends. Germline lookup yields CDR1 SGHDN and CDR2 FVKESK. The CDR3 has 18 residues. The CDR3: CASSQDMFRGLGDYEQYF. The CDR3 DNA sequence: TGTGCCAGCAGCCAAGATATGTTTCGGGGACTGGGGGACTACGAGCAGTACTTC.

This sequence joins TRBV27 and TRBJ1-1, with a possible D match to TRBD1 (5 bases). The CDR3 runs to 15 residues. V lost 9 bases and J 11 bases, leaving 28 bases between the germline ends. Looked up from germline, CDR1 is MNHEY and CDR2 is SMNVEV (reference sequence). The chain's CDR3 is CASLSGQTGQNGAFF. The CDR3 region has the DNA TGTGCCAGTTTATCGGGGCAGACGGGTCAAAACGGGGCTTTCTTT.

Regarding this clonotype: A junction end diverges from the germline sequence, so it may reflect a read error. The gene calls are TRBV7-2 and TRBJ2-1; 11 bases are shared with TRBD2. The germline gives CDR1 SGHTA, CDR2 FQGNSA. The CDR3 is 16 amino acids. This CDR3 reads CASSLGLAGGNNGQFF. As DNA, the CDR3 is TGTGCCAGCAGCTTGGGCCTAGCGGGGGGTAACAATGGGCAGTTCTTC. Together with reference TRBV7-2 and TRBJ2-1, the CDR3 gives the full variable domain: GAGVSQSPSNKVTEKGKDVELRCDPISGHTALYWYRQSLGQGLEFLIYFQGNSAPDKSGLPSDRFSAERTGGSVSTLTIQRTQQEDSAVYLCASSLGLAGGNNGQFFGPGTRLTVL.

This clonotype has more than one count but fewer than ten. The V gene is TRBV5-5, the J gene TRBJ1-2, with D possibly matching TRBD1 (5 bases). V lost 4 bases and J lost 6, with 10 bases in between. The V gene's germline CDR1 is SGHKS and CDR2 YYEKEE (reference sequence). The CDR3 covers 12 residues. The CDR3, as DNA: TGTGCCAGCAGCGGGGACGTTGATGGCTACACCTTC. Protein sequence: CASSGDVDGYTF.

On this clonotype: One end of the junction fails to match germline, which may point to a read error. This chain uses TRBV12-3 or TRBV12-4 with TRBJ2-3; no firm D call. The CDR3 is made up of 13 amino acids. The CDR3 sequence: CASATHFTDAQYF. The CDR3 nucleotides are TGTGCCAGCGCCACCCATTTTACAGATGCGCAGTATTTT.

This chain's CDR3 is CASSYKVMDTEAFF. Here the CDR3 DNA reads TGTGCCAGCAGTTACAAGGTCATGGACACTGAAGCTTTCTTT. This sequence joins TRBV6-5 and TRBJ1-1, with unresolved D. V lost 2 bases, J lost 3 bases, and 10 bases lay in between. The CDR3 consists of 14 residues. In germline, CDR1 is MNHEY, CDR2 SVGAGI.